The 13 T cell receptor beta chains below come from one sample, sequenced in a study of blood T cell repertoires in COVID-19. Here immunoSEQ multiplex PCR was the method, and the copy in TCRdb shows in-frame clones only, minus some. The sample carries 150,000 to 200,000 clones, roughly four fifths recorded once. The sequenced material came from peripheral blood. The origin of the receptors is a man aged 50 to 60 who had recovered from COVID-19.

The chain carries TRBV7-2 and TRBJ2-1, with D unresolved. CDR1 and CDR2 (germline): SGHTA, FQGNSA. The ends were cut back, 2 bases at V and 5 bases at J, with 10 bases in the middle. The CDR3 runs to 14 residues. The chain's CDR3 is CASSLSGNNNEQFF. The CDR3, as DNA: TGTGCCAGCAGCTTAAGTGGCAACAACAATGAGCAGTTCTTC.

The chain combines TRBV21-1 with TRBJ2-7; the table calls TRBD1, which could not be checked here. TRBV21-1 is a pseudogene. The length of the CDR3 is 18 residues. The DNA for the CDR3 is TGTGCCAGCAGCAAAGCCGAGGCAGGGACAGAGTTACCCTACGAGCAGTACTTC. Translated, it gives CASSKAEAGTELPYEQYF.

This sequence joins TRBV7-8 and TRBJ2-1; a weak D match, TRBD2 (6 bases). Trimming pared 0 bases from V and 7 bases from J, leaving 13 bases between. CDR1 SGHVS and CDR2 FQNEAQ come from the germline V gene. The CDR3 length is 15 residues. The CDR3 DNA is TGTGCCAGCAGCTTAGCCCCGGGGGTTGGGAATGAGCAGTTCTTC. Protein sequence: CASSLAPGVGNEQFF.

The chain couples TRBV5-1 to TRBJ1-5; D is possibly TRBD1 (5 bases). There are 15 residues in the CDR3. Trimming took 0 bases from V and 3 from J, leaving 10 bases between them. Germline values: CDR1 SGHRS, CDR2 YFSETQ. CDR3 sequence (DNA): TGCGCCAGCAGCTTGGGGTCAGGACACAATCAGCCCCAGCATTTT. Protein product: CASSLGSGHNQPQHF.

The chain recombines TRBV9 with TRBJ2-1; weak D call: TRBD2 (6 bases). Trimming cost V 0 bases and J 6 bases, with 13 bases left between them. Germline V gives CDR1 SGDLS, CDR2 YYNGEE. The CDR3 loop spans 15 amino acids. CDR3 in DNA: TGTGCCAGCAGCGTAGAGGATCGGGGGTTCAATGAGCAGTTCTTC. It yields the protein CASSVEDRGFNEQFF.

The gene calls are TRBV5-1 and TRBJ2-3, with D maybe TRBD1 (6 bases). CDR1 and CDR2 (germline): SGHRS, YFSETQ. The V gene lost 6 bases and the J gene lost 2 bases, with 13 bases spanning the gap. This CDR3 region has 14 residues. The CDR3 loop reads CASNLDSSTDTQYF. In nucleotides, the CDR3 is TGCGCCAGCAACCTGGACAGCTCCACAGATACGCAGTATTTT.

Points on this clone: Other nucleotide sequences in the sample specify the same CDR3. This chain uses TRBV15 with TRBJ2-7; D ambiguous. From germline, CDR1 is LNHNV and CDR2 YYDKDF (reference sequence). Trimming pared 0 bases from V and 3 bases from J, leaving 6 bases between. CDR3 length equals 13 residues. CDR3 sequence: CATSRDTGYEQYF. DNA of the CDR3: TGTGCCACCAGCAGAGATACGGGCTACGAGCAGTACTTC.

The J gene is TRBJ1-1, the V gene TRBV15, with D possibly being TRBD1 (6 bases). This CDR3 comprises 14 residues. Germline values: CDR1 LNHNV, CDR2 YYDKDF (reference sequence). Between the trimmed V and J ends, which lost 2 bases and 5 bases, there was a span of 12 bases. CDR3 DNA: TGTGCCACCAGCAGAATCAATACAGGGACTGAAGCTTTCTTT. Amino acid sequence: CATSRINTGTEAFF.

The chain has TRBV11-2 and TRBJ2-1, with 8 bases that match TRBD2. J was trimmed by 5 bases and V by 3 bases; bases with no gene match: 9. This CDR3 contains 16 residues. Germline CDR1 and CDR2: SGHAT and FQNNGV. The CDR3 bases are TGTGCCAGCAGCTTGAGGAGCATAGCGGGAAACAATGAGCAGTTCTTC. Encoded protein: CASSLRSIAGNNEQFF.

This chain uses TRBV28 with TRBJ1-2; TRBD1 matches 7 bases. Trimming took 3 bases from V and 4 from J; bases not matched to a gene: 5. This CDR3 has 14 residues. Germline V gene sequence: CDR1 MDHEN, CDR2 SYDVKM. In DNA form, the CDR3 reads TGTGCCAGCAGTTTTGGGGACAGATTCTATGGCTACACCTTC. Translating it yields CASSFGDRFYGYTF.

The chain joins TRBV28 to TRBJ1-3; D gene ambiguous. Trimming cost V 2 bases and J 0 bases, with 8 bases left between them. CDR3 length: 15 amino acids. Germline-derived CDR1 and CDR2 are MDHEN and SYDVKM. This CDR3 is CASSLGPISGNTIYF. As DNA, the CDR3 is TGTGCCAGCAGTTTAGGGCCTATCTCTGGAAACACCATATATTTT.

This clone was detected a few times. Written as DNA, the CDR3 is TGTGCCAGCAGCCCCGGACTAGCGTTGAATACGCAGTATTTT. This translates into CASSPGLALNTQYF. The rearrangement uses TRBV3-1 (or the pseudogene TRBV3-2) and TRBJ2-3; 9 positions agree with TRBD2. V shed 4 bases, J shed 7 bases, and the junction held 6 bases outside the gene matches. Germline V gene lookup returns CDR1 LGHDT and CDR2 YNNKEL (reference sequence). CDR3 length: 14 amino acids.

The CDR3 region is CASSQSRAGQGGSGANVLTF. The CDR3 DNA follows: TGCGCCAGCAGCCAGTCTCGGGCGGGACAGGGTGGGTCTGGGGCCAACGTCCTGACTTTC. The V and J genes are TRBV4-1 and TRBJ2-6; 9 bases fit TRBD1. V dropped 3 bases and J dropped 1; count of bases not matched to a gene: 13. The CDR3 spans 20 residues. The germline V gene encodes CDR1 MGHRA and CDR2 YSYEKL.